Included here is one T cell receptor beta chain sequence, with context. This entry comes from a study of T cell responses to AZD1222 COVID-19 vaccine. Profiling relied on immunoSEQ multiplex PCR, and the TCRdb table lists in-frame clones only, not all of them. This sample has roughly 190,000 clones, with approximately 92% found just once. This CDR3 comprises 13 residues. CDR1 and CDR2 (germline): SGHTS, YDEGEE. V was cut by 4 bases and J by 2 bases, with 7 bases left in between. The receptor's source is an adult in good health. The V and J genes are TRBV5-8 and TRBJ1-5, with D possibly TRBD1 on 5 matching bases. The source material was peripheral blood, sampled on day 0 of AZD1222 vaccination. CDR3 in amino acids: CASSRGGNQPQHF. CDR3 sequence (DNA): TGTGCCAGCAGCCGGGGGGGCAATCAGCCCCAGCATTTT.